This T cell receptor (beta chain) is drawn from a study of blood T cell repertoires in COVID-19. Germline-derived CDR1 and CDR2 are SGHRS and YFSETQ. This CDR3 has 13 residues. Trimming cost V 2 bases and J 6 bases, with 8 bases left between them. TCRdb keeps only in-frame clones here, not all; method: immunoSEQ multiplex PCR. Of approximately 310,000 clones listed, about 89% are singletons. The sample was peripheral blood. The chain carries TRBV5-1 and TRBJ2-2; D is unclear. This clonotype originated in a woman in her forties or fifties who had recovered from COVID-19. The CDR3 sequence is CASSLTESGELFF. In nucleotides, the CDR3 is TGCGCCAGCAGCTTAACAGAATCCGGGGAGCTGTTTTTT. Full variable domain (missing parts from reference TRBV5-1 and TRBJ2-2): KAGVTQTPRYLIKTRGQQVTLSCSPISGHRSVSWYQQTPGQGLQFLFEYFSETQRNKGNFPGRFSGRQFSNSRSEMNVSTLELGDSALYLCASSLTESGELFFGEGSRLTVL.